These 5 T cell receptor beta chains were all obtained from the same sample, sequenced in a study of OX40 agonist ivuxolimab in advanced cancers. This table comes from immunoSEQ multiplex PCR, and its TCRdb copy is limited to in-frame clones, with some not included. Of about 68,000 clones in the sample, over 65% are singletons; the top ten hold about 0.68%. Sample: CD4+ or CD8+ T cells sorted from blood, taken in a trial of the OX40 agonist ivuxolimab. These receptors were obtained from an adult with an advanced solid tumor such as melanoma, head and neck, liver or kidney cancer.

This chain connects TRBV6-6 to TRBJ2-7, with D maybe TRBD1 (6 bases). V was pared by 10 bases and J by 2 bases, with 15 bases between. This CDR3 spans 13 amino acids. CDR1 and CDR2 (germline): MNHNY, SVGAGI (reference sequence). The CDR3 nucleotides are TGTGCCACCTTTGGTGGGGGCCCCTACGAGCAGTACTTC. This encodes CATFGGGPYEQYF.

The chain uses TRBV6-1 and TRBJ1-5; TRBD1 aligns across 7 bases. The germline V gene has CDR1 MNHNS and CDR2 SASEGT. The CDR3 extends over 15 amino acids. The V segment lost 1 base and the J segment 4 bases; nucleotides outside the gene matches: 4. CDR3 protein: CASSEVSTGNQPQHF. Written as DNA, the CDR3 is TGTGCCAGCAGTGAAGTATCGACAGGGAATCAGCCCCAGCATTTT.

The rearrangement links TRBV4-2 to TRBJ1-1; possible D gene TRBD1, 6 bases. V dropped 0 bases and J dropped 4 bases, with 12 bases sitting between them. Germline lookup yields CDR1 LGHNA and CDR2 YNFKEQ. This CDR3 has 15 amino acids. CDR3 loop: CASSQEVRGGTEAFF. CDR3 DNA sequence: TGTGCCAGCAGCCAAGAGGTGAGGGGGGGCACTGAAGCTTTCTTT.

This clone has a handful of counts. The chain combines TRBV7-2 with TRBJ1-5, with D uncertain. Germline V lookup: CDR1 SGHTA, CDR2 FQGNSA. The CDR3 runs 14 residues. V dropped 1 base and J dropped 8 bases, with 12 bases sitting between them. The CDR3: CASSLEWYNKPQHF. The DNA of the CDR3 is TGTGCCAGCAGCTTAGAGTGGTACAACAAGCCCCAGCATTTT.

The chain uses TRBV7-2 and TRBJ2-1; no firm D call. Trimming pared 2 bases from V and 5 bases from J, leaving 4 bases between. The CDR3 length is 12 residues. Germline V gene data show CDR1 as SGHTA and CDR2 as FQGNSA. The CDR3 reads CASSLQHNEQFF. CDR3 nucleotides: TGTGCCAGCAGCTTACAGCACAATGAGCAGTTCTTC.